One sample yielded the 25 T cell receptor beta chains listed below, sequenced in a study of blood T cell repertoires in COVID-19. Measured with immunoSEQ multiplex PCR; TCRdb has only the in-frame clones, and not every one. The sample lists 250,000 to 350,000 clones; approximately 88% were seen once. Sequencing input: peripheral blood. The receptors stem from a woman in her thirties or forties who had recovered from COVID-19.

The chain is built from TRBV11-1 and TRBJ2-5; TRBD1 is a possible D gene (5 bases). Germline V CDR1 and CDR2: SGHAT, FQDESV (reference sequence). Trimming cost V 0 bases and J 3 bases, with 8 bases left between them. The CDR3 has 14 amino acids. CDR3 DNA sequence: TGTGCCAGCAGCTTAGCGCAAGGGGAAGAGACCCAGTACTTC. Its translation: CASSLAQGEETQYF.

The gene calls are TRBV7-9 and TRBJ2-7; 8 bases line up with TRBD2. The germline CDR1 and CDR2 sequences are SEHNR and FQNEAQ (reference sequence). Trimming removed 2 bases from V and 5 bases from J; junction bases left unmatched: 5. This CDR3 has 14 amino acids. The CDR3 is CASSLRGGGNEQYF. The CDR3 coding sequence is TGTGCCAGCAGCTTACGGGGCGGGGGGAACGAGCAGTACTTC.

The genes are TRBV11-1 and TRBJ2-2; unclear D gene. The CDR3 has 14 amino acids. The V gene lost 5 bases and the J gene lost 2 bases, with 9 bases spanning the gap. Germline lookup yields CDR1 SGHAT and CDR2 FQDESV (reference sequence). The CDR3 sequence: CASSKSFNTGELFF. CDR3 sequence (DNA): TGTGCCAGCAGCAAAAGCTTTAACACCGGGGAGCTGTTTTTT.

The chain joins TRBV27 to TRBJ2-5; D is undetermined. The CDR3 length is 15 residues. The germline CDR1 and CDR2 sequences are MNHEY and SMNVEV (reference sequence). Trimming took off 6 bases at V and 4 bases at J, with 18 bases between the two ends. The CDR3 sequence is CASRSVLSGVETQYF. CDR3 nucleotides: TGTGCCAGCAGGTCTGTACTGTCGGGTGTAGAGACCCAGTACTTC.

The rearrangement joins TRBV20-1 to TRBJ2-3; D gene ambiguous. With 6 bases removed from V and 4 bases from J, the gap between germline ends came to 5 bases. Germline V gives CDR1 DFQATT, CDR2 SNEGSKA (reference sequence). The length of the CDR3 is 10 residues. The CDR3 loop is CSALPDTQYF. CDR3 nucleotide sequence: TGCAGTGCCCTTCCAGATACGCAGTATTTT.

This sequence joins TRBV30 and TRBJ2-7; 10 nucleotides line up with TRBD1. Germline V gene lookup returns CDR1 GTSNPN and CDR2 SVGIG (reference sequence). J lost 3 bases, V lost 0 bases, and 5 bases had no gene match. This CDR3 spans 15 amino acids. Written as DNA, the CDR3 is TGTGCCTGGAGTGTAGGGACAGGGGTGAACTACGAGCAGTACTTC. Translated, it gives CAWSVGTGVNYEQYF.

The chain couples TRBV10-3 to TRBJ1-1; a possible D gene is TRBD1 (6 bases). CDR1 and CDR2 (germline): ENHRY, SYGVKD. This CDR3 has 14 amino acids. V was cut by 0 bases and J by 5 bases, with 10 bases left in between. The CDR3 sequence: CAISESEGGTEAFF. CDR3 bases: TGTGCCATCAGTGAGTCTGAGGGGGGGACTGAAGCTTTCTTT.

This chain joins TRBV3-1 (or the pseudogene TRBV3-2) and TRBJ2-1, with 12 bases aligning to TRBD2. CDR3 length equals 16 residues. Germline CDR1 LGHDT, CDR2 YNNKEL (reference sequence). With V trimmed by 4 bases and J by 8 bases, 9 bases remained unmatched. CDR3 sequence: CASSPTLAGGVHEQFF. CDR3 DNA: TGTGCCAGCAGCCCAACTCTAGCGGGAGGGGTCCATGAGCAGTTCTTC.

The chain joins TRBV3-1 (or the pseudogene TRBV3-2) to TRBJ2-1; D is possibly TRBD1 (5 bases). Trimming shortened V by 2 bases and J by 6 bases, and 11 bases separated the two germline ends. Germline V CDR1 and CDR2: LGHDT, YNNKEL (reference sequence). The length of the CDR3 is 14 residues. CDR3 protein: CASSQPDRSNEQFF. In DNA, the CDR3 is TGTGCCAGCAGCCAACCCGACAGAAGCAATGAGCAGTTCTTC.

A single count supports this clone. The chain recombines TRBV6-5 with TRBJ1-2, with a possible D match to TRBD1 (6 bases). The V gene lost 6 bases and the J gene lost 4 bases, with 15 bases spanning the gap. This CDR3 region has 14 residues. Germline-derived CDR1 and CDR2 are MNHEY and SVGAGI. CDR3 sequence reads: CASRAAQDSYGYTF. The CDR3 coding sequence is TGTGCCAGCAGGGCGGCTCAGGACAGCTATGGCTACACCTTC.

This clone has a handful of counts. CDR3 residues: CASSKQGGYEQYF. CDR3 nucleotide sequence: TGTGCCAGTAGTAAACAGGGCGGTTACGAGCAGTACTTC. The chain uses TRBV19 and TRBJ2-7, with TRBD1 as a possible D gene (6 bases). Germline V gene data show CDR1 as LNHDA and CDR2 as SQIVND (reference sequence). CDR3 size: 13 residues. V dropped 4 bases and J dropped 4 bases, with 11 bases sitting between them.

This chain uses TRBV28 with TRBJ2-7; 8 bases align to TRBD1. The CDR3 spans 15 residues. The ends lost 6 bases at V and 1 base at J; junction bases unmatched: 8. Germline CDR1 MDHEN, CDR2 SYDVKM. The CDR3 sequence: CASRRQGTGSYEQYF. The CDR3 bases are TGTGCCAGCAGACGCCAAGGGACAGGTTCCTACGAGCAGTACTTC.

This clone has only one observation. The J gene is TRBJ2-1, the V gene TRBV5-1; D perhaps matches TRBD2 (6 bases). The CDR3 totals 15 residues. Trimming took off 0 bases at V and 5 bases at J, with 12 bases between the two ends. CDR1 and CDR2 (germline): SGHRS, YFSETQ. The chain's CDR3 is CASSLVVSGNNEQFF. CDR3 in DNA: TGCGCCAGCAGCTTGGTAGTTAGCGGAAACAATGAGCAGTTCTTC. The variable domain in full, with the rest retrieved from reference TRBV5-1 and TRBJ2-1, is KAGVTQTPRYLIKTRGQQVTLSCSPISGHRSVSWYQQTPGQGLQFLFEYFSETQRNKGNFPGRFSGRQFSNSRSEMNVSTLELGDSALYLCASSLVVSGNNEQFFGPGTRLTVL.

The CDR3 region is CASSVAIAGGAENEQFF. The DNA for the CDR3 is TGTGCCAGCAGCGTAGCTATTGCGGGAGGGGCGGAGAATGAGCAGTTCTTC. The rearrangement joins TRBV9 to TRBJ2-1, with 9 bases aligning to TRBD2. The V gene end was trimmed by 0 bases and the J gene end by 7 bases; junction bases not matched to a gene: 11. CDR3 length equals 17 residues. Germline V lookup: CDR1 SGDLS, CDR2 YYNGEE.

The rearrangement links TRBV18 to TRBJ2-2, with TRBD2 identical over 7 bases. Germline V gene data show CDR1 as KGHSH and CDR2 as LQKENI. The ends lost 0 bases at V and 6 bases at J; junction bases unmatched: 10. This CDR3 comprises 17 residues. In DNA, the CDR3 is TGTGCCAGCTCACCACCCTACCGAGCGGGATTCCCCGGGGAGCTGTTTTTT. Its protein is CASSPPYRAGFPGELFF.

The rearrangement joins TRBV27 to TRBJ1-1; D unresolved. From germline, CDR1 is MNHEY and CDR2 SMNVEV (reference sequence). The ends were cut back, 3 bases at V and 0 bases at J, with 8 bases in the middle. The CDR3 is 14 amino acids. Written as DNA, the CDR3 is TGTGCCAGCAGTTTGGGAGGGATGAACACTGAAGCTTTCTTT. This translates into CASSLGGMNTEAFF.

This clone was observed once. The J gene is TRBJ1-1, the V gene TRBV28; D perhaps matches TRBD1 (6 bases). The length of the CDR3 is 13 residues. Trimming took off 4 bases at V and 4 bases at J, with 10 bases between the two ends. CDR1 is MDHEN and CDR2 is SYDVKM in the germline V gene. The CDR3 here is CASSYQGPTEAFF. In nucleotides, the CDR3 is TGTGCCAGCAGTTACCAGGGGCCCACTGAAGCTTTCTTT.

There are a few counts of this clone. This chain uses TRBV27 with TRBJ2-1, with a tentative D call TRBD2 (6 bases). This CDR3 is 15 amino acids long. The germline gives CDR1 MNHEY, CDR2 SMNVEV (reference sequence). The V and J ends lost 5 bases and 4 bases respectively, with 15 bases between them. The CDR3 DNA reads TGTGCCAGCAGTGCTCTAGCGAGTGGATACAATGAGCAGTTCTTC. Protein product: CASSALASGYNEQFF.

The chain is built from TRBV6-5 and TRBJ1-3; no reliable D call. Trimming stripped 7 bases from V and 8 bases from J, with 12 bases between. There are 12 residues in the CDR3. CDR1 is MNHEY and CDR2 is SVGAGI in the germline V gene. The CDR3 DNA is TGTGCCAGCATCAGCCCCGGAGACACCATATATTTT. This gives the protein CASISPGDTIYF.

The gene calls are TRBV25-1 and TRBJ2-1; D is possibly TRBD2 (5 bases). CDR1 is MGHDK, CDR2 SYGVNS, per germline. The V end lost 11 bases, the J end lost 8 bases, and 19 bases lay between the germline ends. The CDR3 contains 13 residues. The CDR3 region has the DNA TGTGCCCAACCCGGGGAATATAAGCATGAGCAGTTCTTC. The encoded protein is CAQPGEYKHEQFF.

V usage is TRBV19 and J usage is TRBJ2-7; no reliable D call. Trimming stripped 1 base from V and 3 bases from J, with 10 bases between. Per germline, CDR1 LNHDA and CDR2 SQIVND (reference sequence). The CDR3 has 14 amino acids. CDR3 protein: CASSIAGGYYEQYF. CDR3 nucleotide sequence: TGTGCCAGTAGTATAGCTGGCGGATACTACGAGCAGTACTTC.

The chain carries TRBV11-2 and TRBJ1-5, with a weak D call TRBD1 (5 bases). V gave up 5 bases and J gave up 2 bases, with 10 bases separating them. CDR1 and CDR2 (germline): SGHAT, FQNNGV. The CDR3 consists of 14 residues. In DNA, the CDR3 is TGTGCCAGCAGCCCCGAAGGGGGCAATCAGCCCCAGCATTTT. Its protein product is CASSPEGGNQPQHF. Supplemented by reference TRBV11-2 and TRBJ1-5, the full variable domain reads EAGVAQSPRYKIIEKRQSVAFWCNPISGHATLYWYQQILGQGPKLLIQFQNNGVVDDSQLPKDRFSAERLKGVDSTLKIQPAKLEDSAVYLCASSPEGGNQPQHFGDGTRLSIL.

A single count supports this clone. The chain couples TRBV28 to TRBJ1-5; 8 bases are shared with TRBD1. Germline values: CDR1 MDHEN, CDR2 SYDVKM. This CDR3 is built from 16 residues. With 1 base clipped from V and 1 base from J, the junction kept 3 bases outside the gene matches. CDR3 coding DNA: TGTGCCAGCAGTTTATATAGACAGGGGAGCAATCAGCCCCAGCATTTT. Its translation: CASSLYRQGSNQPQHF.

This chain connects TRBV10-3 to TRBJ2-5; 8 bases match TRBD2. CDR3 length equals 15 residues. V lost 0 bases, J lost 3 bases, and 3 bases stayed unmatched. The germline V gene has CDR1 ENHRY and CDR2 SYGVKD. For the CDR3, the DNA is TGTGCCATCAGTGAGTCGTTAGCGGGAAAAGAGACCCAGTACTTC. It encodes CAISESLAGKETQYF.

The chain joins TRBV5-1 to TRBJ1-1; the D gene is possibly TRBD1 (6 bases). Deletions cut 4 bases from V and 1 base from J, with 14 bases between. CDR3 size: 15 residues. The germline CDR1 and CDR2 sequences are SGHRS and YFSETQ. CDR3 sequence (DNA): TGCGCCAGCAGCGTTCGGACAGCTTCGAACACTGAAGCTTTCTTT. Protein: CASSVRTASNTEAFF.